The 27 T cell receptor beta chains in this list originate from one sample, sequenced in a study of response to subunit inactivated influenza vaccine. One entry per CDR3 protein, called by TCRdb with MiXCR from the RT-PCR reads. The data hold a few hundred thousand distinct CDR3 sequences, with about 14% observed a single time. Material: PBMCs from blood, obtained 11 to 12 days after vaccination. These receptors all come from a man between 45 and 60 years old who received an inactivated influenza vaccine.

This clonotype was counted a few times. The chain is built from TRBV12-3 or TRBV12-4 and TRBJ2-2; 7 positions agree with TRBD1. This CDR3 has 15 residues. J gave up 2 bases and V 11 bases, and 11 bases lay outside the gene matches. The CDR3 nucleotides read TGTGCCCTAAGGGGGCAGGGTGGAAACACCGGGGAGCTGTTTTTT. Protein: CALRGQGGNTGELFF.

The chain employs TRBV6-1 and TRBJ2-1, with D unresolved. The CDR3 runs to 15 residues. The V end was cut by 8 bases, the J end by 7 bases, with 21 bases between. The germline V gene has CDR1 MNHNS and CDR2 SASEGT. As DNA, the CDR3 is TGTGCCAGCGGCGCCGGGCCCAATCCGAGGAATGAGCAGTTCTTC. Protein product: CASGAGPNPRNEQFF.

This clonotype was counted a few times. The CDR3 DNA is TGTGCCAGCAGCCAAGATGCTAGCGGGGAAATAATCCAAGAGACCCAGTACTTC. Protein: CASSQDASGEIIQETQYF. V gene TRBV4-2 combines with J gene TRBJ2-5, with 9 bases lining up with TRBD2. CDR3 length equals 18 residues. The J segment lost 1 base and the V segment lost 0 bases, leaving 9 bases of the junction unmatched. Per the germline V gene, CDR1 is LGHNA and CDR2 is YNFKEQ.

The CDR3 sequence: CASSLTRDTEAFF. The CDR3 nucleotides read TGCGCCAGCAGCTTGACAAGGGACACTGAAGCTTTCTTT. The chain uses TRBV5-1 and TRBJ1-1; unclear D gene. Trimming left V 1 base short and J 3 bases short, with 7 bases between. Germline V CDR1 and CDR2: SGHRS, YFSETQ. The CDR3 spans 13 residues.

This clonotype has a handful of counts. This chain joins TRBV2 and TRBJ2-1; TRBD1 is a possible D gene (5 bases). Trimming left V 4 bases short and J 0 bases short, with 10 bases between. This CDR3 is 15 amino acids long. Per the germline V gene, CDR1 is SNHLY and CDR2 is FYNNEI. CDR3 amino acids: CASSGQDSSYNEQFF. Written as DNA, the CDR3 is TGTGCCAGCAGTGGCCAAGACAGCTCCTACAATGAGCAGTTCTTC. The full variable domain, completed using reference TRBV2 and TRBJ2-1, is EPEVTQTPSHQVTQMGQEVILRCVPISNHLYFYWYRQILGQKVEFLVSFYNNEISEKSEIFDDQFSVERPDGSNFTLKIRSTKLEDSAMYFCASSGQDSSYNEQFFGPGTRLTVL.

The chain recombines TRBV6-5 with TRBJ1-3; tentative D call: TRBD1 (5 bases). Germline assignment: CDR1 MNHEY and CDR2 SVGAGI. With 2 bases removed from V and 4 bases from J, the gap between germline ends came to 9 bases. This CDR3 is built from 14 residues. CDR3 nucleotide sequence: TGTGCCAGCAGTTACGGGACGGGGGGAAACACCATATATTTT. Its protein is CASSYGTGGNTIYF.

There are many counts of this clonotype. The chain links TRBV7-8 to TRBJ1-2; TRBD1 might be the D (6 bases). Trimming stripped 1 base from V and 4 bases from J, with 13 bases between. CDR1 and CDR2 from the germline V gene are SGHVS and FQNEAQ. The CDR3 has 15 residues. The CDR3 DNA sequence: TGTGCCAGCAGCTTAGTAGGACAGAGTTCCTATGGCTACACCTTC. Translating gives CASSLVGQSSYGYTF.

CDR3 nucleotides: TGCAGTGCTAGAGATGGGGGGACAGTCTCCTACGAGCAGTACTTC. It codes for CSARDGGTVSYEQYF. The chain uses TRBV20-1 and TRBJ2-7; TRBD1 might be the D (7 bases). CDR1 DFQATT and CDR2 SNEGSKA come from the germline V gene (reference sequence). The CDR3 runs to 15 residues. Deletions cut 0 bases from V and 0 bases from J, with 12 bases between.

In its sample, this clonotype was seen a few times. J is TRBJ1-1 and V is TRBV18; D possibly corresponds to TRBD1 (5 bases). This CDR3 is built from 15 residues. Trimming removed 4 bases at V and 5 bases at J, with 17 bases between. Germline V gives CDR1 KGHSH, CDR2 LQKENI. In nucleotides, the CDR3 is TGTGCCAGCTCACAACCGGGGGGTTGGGGAACTGAAGCTTTCTTT. This codes for CASSQPGGWGTEAFF. Using reference TRBV18 and TRBJ1-1 for the parts outside the CDR3, the full variable domain is NAGVMQNPRHLVRRRGQEARLRCSPMKGHSHVYWYRQLPEEGLKFMVYLQKENIIDESGMPKERFSAEFPKEGPSILRIQQVVRGDSAAYFCASSQPGGWGTEAFFGQGTRLTVV.

Ten or more counts support this clonotype. V and J are TRBV29-1 and TRBJ2-2; 7 positions agree with TRBD1. CDR1 is SQVTM, CDR2 ANQGSEA, per germline. The CDR3 spans 12 residues. The V gene end was trimmed by 7 bases and the J gene end by 6 bases; junction bases not matched to a gene: 5. CDR3 sequence: CSAGQASGELFF. Here the CDR3 DNA reads TGCAGCGCCGGACAGGCCTCCGGGGAGCTGTTTTTT.

This clonotype was seen only a few times. The rearrangement uses TRBV5-1 and TRBJ1-1, with D uncertain. Germline V gene lookup returns CDR1 SGHRS and CDR2 YFSETQ. The V gene lost 0 bases and the J gene lost 1 base, with 16 bases spanning the gap. The CDR3 loop spans 17 amino acids. CDR3 in DNA: TGCGCCAGCAGCTTGGTCGGGATCGGCAGAACGAACACTGAAGCTTTCTTT. As protein: CASSLVGIGRTNTEAFF.

The gene calls are TRBV29-1 and TRBJ1-4; TRBD1 matches 8 bases. Losses at the gene ends were 4 bases for V and 6 bases for J; bases not matched to a gene: 1. Germline lookup yields CDR1 SQVTM and CDR2 ANQGSEA. The CDR3 sequence is 12 residues long. The CDR3 region is CSVAGGDEKLFF. For the CDR3, the DNA is TGCAGCGTTGCAGGGGGCGATGAAAAACTGTTTTTT.

This clonotype was seen a few times. The rearrangement joins TRBV30 to TRBJ2-1, with D possibly being TRBD2 (5 bases). Trimming cost V 3 bases and J 5 bases, with 20 bases left between them. The CDR3 length is 16 residues. Per germline, CDR1 GTSNPN and CDR2 SVGIG (reference sequence). CDR3 sequence: CAWSRQRLADNNEQFF. The CDR3 region has the DNA TGTGCCTGGAGCCGTCAGAGGCTAGCAGACAACAATGAGCAGTTCTTC.

This clonotype has only a few counts. V and J are TRBV24-1 and TRBJ2-5; TRBD1 matches 8 bases. With V trimmed by 4 bases and J by 3 bases, 6 bases remained unmatched. The CDR3 has 15 residues. The germline CDR1 and CDR2 sequences are KGHDR and SFDVKD. CDR3 region: CATSDAGQAKETQYF. CDR3 coding DNA: TGTGCCACCAGTGACGCGGGACAGGCCAAAGAGACCCAGTACTTC.

The gene calls are TRBV20-1 and TRBJ2-5; 8 bases agree with TRBD1. This CDR3 region has 17 residues. V shed 0 bases and J 3 bases; nucleotides not matched to a gene: 12. Germline loops: CDR1 DFQATT, CDR2 SNEGSKA (reference sequence). The CDR3 sequence: CSARDWSRQGLEETQYF. The DNA of the CDR3 is TGCAGTGCTAGAGATTGGTCTAGACAGGGGCTTGAAGAGACCCAGTACTTC.

The chain carries TRBV11-1 and TRBJ1-1, with no clear D. In germline, CDR1 is SGHAT, CDR2 FQDESV (reference sequence). Trimming cost V 4 bases and J 3 bases, with 15 bases left between them. The CDR3 is made up of 15 amino acids. In nucleotides, the CDR3 is TGTGCCAGCAGCTCGGCGGCACAGCGGGACACTGAAGCTTTCTTT. This codes for CASSSAAQRDTEAFF.

This clonotype has just a few counts. The chain has TRBV20-1 and TRBJ1-2, with D hard to call. Germline CDR1 is DFQATT and CDR2 is SNEGSKA (reference sequence). CDR3 length equals 13 residues. The V gene lost 3 bases and the J gene lost 0 bases, with 8 bases spanning the gap. CDR3 sequence (DNA): TGCAGTGCTAGGTCACCAGCTAACTATGGCTACACCTTC. Translated, it gives CSARSPANYGYTF.

This clonotype appeared a few times. The chain joins TRBV7-6 to TRBJ2-5, with D maybe TRBD2 (5 bases). The CDR3 spans 15 residues. CDR1 is SGHVS, CDR2 FNYEAQ, per germline. Trimming shortened V by 6 bases and J by 1 base, and 15 bases separated the two germline ends. The CDR3 loop is CASSRLTASQETQYF. The CDR3, as DNA: TGTGCCAGCAGTCGACTAACGGCCTCCCAAGAGACCCAGTACTTC.

This clonotype showed up many times. V is TRBV28 and J is TRBJ2-1, with 7 bases that match TRBD2. Germline V gene sequence: CDR1 MDHEN, CDR2 SYDVKM. CDR3 length: 15 amino acids. Trimming cost V 2 bases and J 3 bases; bases outside gene matches: 4. The CDR3 is CASSLQREVYNEQFF. For the CDR3, the DNA is TGTGCCAGCAGTTTACAGCGGGAAGTCTACAATGAGCAGTTCTTC. Together with reference TRBV28 and TRBJ2-1, the CDR3 gives the full variable domain: DVKVTQSSRYLVKRTGEKVFLECVQDMDHENMFWYRQDPGLGLRLIYFSYDVKMKEKGDIPEGYSVSREKKERFSLILESASTNQTSMYLCASSLQREVYNEQFFGPGTRLTVL.

This chain connects TRBV24-1 to TRBJ2-5; D possibly matches TRBD1 or TRBD2 (5 bases each). The CDR3 is 15 amino acids. Trimming cost V 3 bases and J 4 bases, with 14 bases left between them. Looked up from germline, CDR1 is KGHDR and CDR2 is SFDVKD. In DNA, the CDR3 is TGTGCCACCAGTGATCTATGGGACGGTAGAGAGACCCAGTACTTC. Translation gives CATSDLWDGRETQYF.

J is TRBJ2-7 and V is TRBV20-1, with 7 bases matching TRBD1. The CDR3 has 14 amino acids. From germline, CDR1 is DFQATT and CDR2 SNEGSKA (reference sequence). Trimming took 6 bases from V and 3 from J; bases not matched to a gene: 11. The CDR3 DNA reads TGCAGTGCAAGCTCCCGGGACAGCGACTACGAGCAGTACTTC. Residues: CSASSRDSDYEQYF.

The genes are TRBV20-1 and TRBJ2-1; D might be TRBD2 (5 bases). This CDR3 has 15 amino acids. Per germline, CDR1 DFQATT and CDR2 SNEGSKA (reference sequence). V shed 1 base and J shed 4 bases, with 14 bases lying between them. This chain's CDR3 is CSARVRRGQYNEQFF. CDR3 nucleotide sequence: TGCAGTGCTAGAGTACGTCGGGGTCAGTACAATGAGCAGTTCTTC.

J is TRBJ2-6 and V is TRBV6-1; either TRBD1 or TRBD2 may fit D (5 bases each). Trimming shortened V by 7 bases and J by 0 bases, and 16 bases separated the two germline ends. There are 17 residues in the CDR3. Germline CDR1 MNHNS, CDR2 SASEGT. The CDR3 nucleotides read TGTGCCAGCACTCTGACCGGGACCCACTCTGGGGCCAACGTCCTGACTTTC. This sequence encodes CASTLTGTHSGANVLTF.

The chain has TRBV6-5 and TRBJ2-5; 11 nucleotides agree with TRBD1. The CDR3 runs to 15 residues. Germline V CDR1 and CDR2: MNHEY, SVGAGI. J lost 7 bases, V lost 0 bases, and 4 bases had no gene match. The CDR3 here is CASSYSRDRGVTQYF. The CDR3 DNA follows: TGTGCCAGCAGTTACTCCCGGGACAGGGGGGTGACCCAGTACTTC.

This clonotype was counted a few times. The chain is built from TRBV14 and TRBJ1-1, with a possible D match to TRBD1 (5 bases). V lost 11 bases and J 1 base, leaving 20 bases between the germline ends. CDR3 length: 15 amino acids. The germline V gene encodes CDR1 SGHDN and CDR2 FVKESK. The CDR3 sequence is CASTEIGFSNTEAFF. As DNA, the CDR3 is TGTGCCTCGACAGAAATAGGGTTTTCGAACACTGAAGCTTTCTTT.

This clonotype has only a few counts. The chain has TRBV20-1 and TRBJ2-7, with D uncertain. From germline, CDR1 is DFQATT and CDR2 SNEGSKA (reference sequence). The V end was cut by 4 bases, the J end by 1 base, with 5 bases between. CDR3 length equals 11 residues. DNA of the CDR3: TGCAGTGCTACAGAGTCCTACGAGCAGTACTTC. Its protein is CSATESYEQYF.

This clonotype appeared a few times. The chain carries TRBV11-2 and TRBJ2-1; 7 bases match TRBD2. This CDR3 is 14 amino acids long. V was clipped by 5 bases and J by 13 bases; unmatched bases: 14. Germline V gene sequence: CDR1 SGHAT, CDR2 FQNNGV. The DNA for the CDR3 is TGTGCCAGCAGCCCTCGTGCGGGGGTTTCTTCTCAGTTCTTC. Encoded protein: CASSPRAGVSSQFF.